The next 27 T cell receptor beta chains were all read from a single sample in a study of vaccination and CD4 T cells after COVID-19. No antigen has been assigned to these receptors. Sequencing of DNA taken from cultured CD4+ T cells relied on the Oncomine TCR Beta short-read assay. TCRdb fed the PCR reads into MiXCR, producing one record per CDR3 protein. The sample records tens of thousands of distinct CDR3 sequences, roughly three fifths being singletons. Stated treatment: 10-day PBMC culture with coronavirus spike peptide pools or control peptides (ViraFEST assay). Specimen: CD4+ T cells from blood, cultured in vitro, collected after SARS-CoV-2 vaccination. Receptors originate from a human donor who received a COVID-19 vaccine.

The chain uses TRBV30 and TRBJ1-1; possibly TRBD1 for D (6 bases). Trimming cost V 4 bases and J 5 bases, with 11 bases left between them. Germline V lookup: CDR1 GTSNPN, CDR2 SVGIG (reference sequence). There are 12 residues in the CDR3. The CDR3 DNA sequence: TGTGCCTGGAAGGGGGGGTGGACTGAAGCTTTCTTT. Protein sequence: CAWKGGWTEAFF.

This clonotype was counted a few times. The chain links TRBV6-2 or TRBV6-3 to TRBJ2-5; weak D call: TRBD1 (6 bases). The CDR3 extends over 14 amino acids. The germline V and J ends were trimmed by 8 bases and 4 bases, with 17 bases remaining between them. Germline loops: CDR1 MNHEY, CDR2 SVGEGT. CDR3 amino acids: CASDGEMTGETQYF. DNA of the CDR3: TGTGCCAGCGACGGGGAAATGACAGGAGAGACCCAGTACTTC.

The CDR3 region is CASSFDRGHEQYF. Written as DNA, the CDR3 is TGTGCCAGCAGTTTTGACAGGGGTCACGAGCAGTACTTC. The chain links TRBV12-3 or TRBV12-4 to TRBJ2-7, with 8 bases matching TRBD1. CDR3 length equals 13 residues. With 3 bases clipped from V and 5 bases from J, the junction kept 3 bases outside the gene matches.

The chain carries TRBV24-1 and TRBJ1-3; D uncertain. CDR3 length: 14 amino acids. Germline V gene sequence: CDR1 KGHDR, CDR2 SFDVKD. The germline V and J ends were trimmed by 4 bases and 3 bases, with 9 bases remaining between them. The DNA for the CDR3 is TGTGCCACCAGTGAAGGAGGGAGTGGAAACACCATATATTTT. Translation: CATSEGGSGNTIYF.

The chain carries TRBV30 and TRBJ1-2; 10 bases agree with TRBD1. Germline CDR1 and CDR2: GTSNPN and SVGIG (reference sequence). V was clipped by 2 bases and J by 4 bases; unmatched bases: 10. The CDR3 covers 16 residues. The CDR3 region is CAWSPADRGHVYGYTF. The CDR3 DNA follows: TGTGCCTGGAGTCCGGCAGACAGGGGGCACGTCTATGGCTACACCTTC.

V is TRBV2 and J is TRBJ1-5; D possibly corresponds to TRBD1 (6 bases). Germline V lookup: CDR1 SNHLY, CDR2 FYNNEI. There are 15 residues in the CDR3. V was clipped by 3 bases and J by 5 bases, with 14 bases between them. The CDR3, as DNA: TGTGCCAGCAGTGACAGTTTTGGGGGCCATCAGCCCCAGCATTTT. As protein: CASSDSFGGHQPQHF.

CDR3 sequence: CASSSTGTSEYEQYF. CDR3 coding DNA: TGTGCCAGCAGTTCCACCGGGACTAGCGAGTACGAGCAGTACTTC. This chain joins TRBV12-3 or TRBV12-4 and TRBJ2-7, with 10 nucleotides matching TRBD2. The CDR3 contains 15 residues. V gave up 4 bases and J gave up 4 bases; unmatched junction bases: 7.

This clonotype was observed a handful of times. The CDR3 nucleotides are TGTGCCAGTAGACCAACTTTAGGGGGGAATCAGCCCCAGCATTTT. As protein: CASRPTLGGNQPQHF. The V and J genes are TRBV19 and TRBJ1-5; tentatively, D is TRBD1 (6 bases). The CDR3 length is 15 residues. V was cut by 6 bases and J by 4 bases, with 16 bases left in between. The V gene's germline CDR1 is LNHDA and CDR2 SQIVND (reference sequence).

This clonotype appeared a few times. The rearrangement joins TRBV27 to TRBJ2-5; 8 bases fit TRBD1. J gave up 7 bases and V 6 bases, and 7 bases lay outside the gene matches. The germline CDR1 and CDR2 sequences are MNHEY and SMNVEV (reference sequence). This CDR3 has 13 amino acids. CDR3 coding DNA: TGTGCCAGCAGCCACGACAGGGGAGGGACCCAGTACTTC. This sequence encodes CASSHDRGGTQYF.

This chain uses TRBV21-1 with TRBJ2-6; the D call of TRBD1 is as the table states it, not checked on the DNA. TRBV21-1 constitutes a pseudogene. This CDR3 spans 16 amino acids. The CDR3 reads CASSKDPGSGANVLTF. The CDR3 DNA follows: TGTGCCAGCAGCAAGGACCCTGGATCTGGGGCCAACGTCCTGACTTTC.

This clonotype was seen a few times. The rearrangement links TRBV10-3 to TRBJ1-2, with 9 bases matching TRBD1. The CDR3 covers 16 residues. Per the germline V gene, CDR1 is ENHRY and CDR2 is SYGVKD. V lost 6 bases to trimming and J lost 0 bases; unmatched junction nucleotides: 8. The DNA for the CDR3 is TGTGCCATCAGCGAGGGACAGGGCGAAGCTAACTATGGCTACACCTTC. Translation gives CAISEGQGEANYGYTF.

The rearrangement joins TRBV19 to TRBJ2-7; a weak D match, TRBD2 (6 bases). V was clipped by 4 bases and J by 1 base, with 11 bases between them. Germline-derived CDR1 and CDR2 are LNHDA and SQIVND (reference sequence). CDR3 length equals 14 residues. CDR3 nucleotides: TGTGCCAGTAGTAGCAATAGCGGATCCTACGAGCAGTACTTC. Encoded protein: CASSSNSGSYEQYF.

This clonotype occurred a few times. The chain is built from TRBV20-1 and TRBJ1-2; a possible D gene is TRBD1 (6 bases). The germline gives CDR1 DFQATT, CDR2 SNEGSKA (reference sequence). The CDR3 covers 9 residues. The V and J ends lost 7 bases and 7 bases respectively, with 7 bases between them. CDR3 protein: CSGGAGYTF. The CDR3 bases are TGCAGTGGGGGGGCTGGCTACACCTTC.

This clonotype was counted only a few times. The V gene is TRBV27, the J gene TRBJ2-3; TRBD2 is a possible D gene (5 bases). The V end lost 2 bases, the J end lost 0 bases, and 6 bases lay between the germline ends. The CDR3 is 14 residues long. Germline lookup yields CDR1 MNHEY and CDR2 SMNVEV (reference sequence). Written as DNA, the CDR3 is TGTGCCAGCAGTTTAGACTACAGCACAGATACGCAGTATTTT. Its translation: CASSLDYSTDTQYF.

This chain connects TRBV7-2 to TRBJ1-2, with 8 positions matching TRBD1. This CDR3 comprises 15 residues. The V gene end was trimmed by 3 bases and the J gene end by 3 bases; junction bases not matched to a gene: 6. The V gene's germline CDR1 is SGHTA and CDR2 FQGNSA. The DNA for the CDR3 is TGTGCCAGCAGCTTGAAGGACAGGGAGGACTATGGCTACACCTTC. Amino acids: CASSLKDREDYGYTF.

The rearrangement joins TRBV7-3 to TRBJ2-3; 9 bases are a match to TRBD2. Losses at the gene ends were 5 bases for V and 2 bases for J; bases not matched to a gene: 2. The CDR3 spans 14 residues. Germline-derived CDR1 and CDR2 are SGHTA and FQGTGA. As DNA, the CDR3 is TGTGCCAGCAGCCCGGGACTAGCCACAGATACGCAGTATTTT. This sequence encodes CASSPGLATDTQYF.

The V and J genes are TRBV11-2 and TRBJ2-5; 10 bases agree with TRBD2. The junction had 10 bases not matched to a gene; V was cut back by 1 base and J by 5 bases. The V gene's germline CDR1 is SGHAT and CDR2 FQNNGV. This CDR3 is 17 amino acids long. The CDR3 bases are TGTGCCAGCAGCTTAGGATTACTAGCGGGGTCCGGGGAGACCCAGTACTTC. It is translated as CASSLGLLAGSGETQYF.

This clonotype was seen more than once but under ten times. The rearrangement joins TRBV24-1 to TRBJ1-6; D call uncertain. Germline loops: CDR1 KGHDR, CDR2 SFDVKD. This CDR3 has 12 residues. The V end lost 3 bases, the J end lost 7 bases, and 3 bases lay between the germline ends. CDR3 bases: TGTGCCACCAGTGATCCAAATTCACCCCTCCACTTT. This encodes CATSDPNSPLHF.

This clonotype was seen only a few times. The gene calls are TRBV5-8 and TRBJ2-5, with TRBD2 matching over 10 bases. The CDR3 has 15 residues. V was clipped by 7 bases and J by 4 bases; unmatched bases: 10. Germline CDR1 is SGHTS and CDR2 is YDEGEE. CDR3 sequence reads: CASPSSSGGGETQYF. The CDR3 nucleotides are TGTGCCAGCCCCAGCTCTAGCGGGGGAGGAGAGACCCAGTACTTC.

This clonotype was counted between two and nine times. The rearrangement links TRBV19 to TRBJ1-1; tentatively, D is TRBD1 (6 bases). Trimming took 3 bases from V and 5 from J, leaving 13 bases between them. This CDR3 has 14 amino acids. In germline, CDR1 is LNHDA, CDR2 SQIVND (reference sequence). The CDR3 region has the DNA TGTGCCAGTAGTATGGCAGGGGTACAAACTGAAGCTTTCTTT. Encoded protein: CASSMAGVQTEAFF.

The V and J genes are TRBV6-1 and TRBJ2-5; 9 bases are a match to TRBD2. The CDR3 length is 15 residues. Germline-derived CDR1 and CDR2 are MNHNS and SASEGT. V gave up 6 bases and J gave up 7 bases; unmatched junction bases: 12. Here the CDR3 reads CASSYPGAGGGTQYF. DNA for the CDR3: TGTGCCAGCAGCTATCCGGGAGCGGGAGGTGGGACCCAGTACTTC.

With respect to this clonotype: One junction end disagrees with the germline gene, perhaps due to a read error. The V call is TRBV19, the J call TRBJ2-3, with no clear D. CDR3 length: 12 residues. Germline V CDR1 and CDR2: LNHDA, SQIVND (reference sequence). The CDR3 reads CASSVDTDTQYF. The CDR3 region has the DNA TGTGCCAGTAGTGTAGACACAGATACGCAGTATTTT.

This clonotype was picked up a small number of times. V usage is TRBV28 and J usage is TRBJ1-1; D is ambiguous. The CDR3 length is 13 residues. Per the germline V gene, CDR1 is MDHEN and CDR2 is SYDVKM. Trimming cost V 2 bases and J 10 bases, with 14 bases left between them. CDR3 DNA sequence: TGTGCCAGCAGTTTACTCAGTGGCGGAGGAGCTTTCTTT. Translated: CASSLLSGGGAFF.

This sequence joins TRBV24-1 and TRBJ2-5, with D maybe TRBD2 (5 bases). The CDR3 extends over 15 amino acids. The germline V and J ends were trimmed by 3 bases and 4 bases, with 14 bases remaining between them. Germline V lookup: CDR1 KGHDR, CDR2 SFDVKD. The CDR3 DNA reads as TGTGCCACCAGTGATCCCACACAACTAGGAGAGACCCAGTACTTC. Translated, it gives CATSDPTQLGETQYF.

This CDR3 is CSGEPGTGTIYTF. As DNA, the CDR3 is TGCAGTGGGGAACCCGGGACAGGGACTATATACACCTTC. The gene calls are TRBV20-1 and TRBJ1-2, with 9 positions matching TRBD1. The trim removed 7 bases at V and 11 bases at J, leaving 14 bases unmatched. The CDR3 has 13 amino acids. Germline-derived CDR1 and CDR2 are DFQATT and SNEGSKA (reference sequence).

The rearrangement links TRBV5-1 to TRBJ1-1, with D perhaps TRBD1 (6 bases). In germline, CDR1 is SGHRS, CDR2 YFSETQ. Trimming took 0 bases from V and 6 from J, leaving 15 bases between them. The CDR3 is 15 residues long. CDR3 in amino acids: CASSLVGGAIAEAFF. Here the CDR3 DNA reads TGCGCCAGCAGCTTGGTAGGGGGGGCGATCGCTGAAGCTTTCTTT. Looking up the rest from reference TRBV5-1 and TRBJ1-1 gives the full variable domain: KAGVTQTPRYLIKTRGQQVTLSCSPISGHRSVSWYQQTPGQGLQFLFEYFSETQRNKGNFPGRFSGRQFSNSRSEMNVSTLELGDSALYLCASSLVGGAIAEAFFGQGTRLTVV.

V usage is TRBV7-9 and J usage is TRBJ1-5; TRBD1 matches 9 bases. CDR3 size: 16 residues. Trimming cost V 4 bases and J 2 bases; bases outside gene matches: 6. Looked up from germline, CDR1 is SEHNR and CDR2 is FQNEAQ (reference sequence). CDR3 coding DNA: TGTGCCAGCAGCTCCGGGACAGGGATGGGCAATCAGCCCCAGCATTTT. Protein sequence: CASSSGTGMGNQPQHF.